Sequencing of this TCR beta chain was carried out in a study of CD8 T cells in ankylosing spondylitis. The table lists this clonotype with many counts. Its antigen is undetermined. Overall study findings and caveats: Disease-associated clones were reportedly significantly overrepresented in matched ankylosing spondylitis synovial fluid. Certain motif variants had earlier been reported in reactive arthritis synovial fluid and blood. A TCR beta motif of fewer than ten highly homologous variants appeared characteristic of ankylosing spondylitis blood.

This CDR3 is 16 amino acids long. CDR1 and CDR2 (germline): SGDLS, YYNGEE. Trimming shortened V by 3 bases and J by 0 bases, and 16 bases separated the two germline ends. Each CDR3 protein gets one entry after TCRdb re-called the 5' RACE reads with MiXCR. The sample yields approximately 520,000 distinct CDR3 sequences, approximately 5.3% seen once. The V gene is TRBV9, the J gene TRBJ2-7; D possibly uses TRBD1 or TRBD2 (5 bases each). This TCR was recovered from a male donor with ankylosing spondylitis. Sequencing input: blood, either unsorted or a sorted T cell fraction (not recorded which). CDR3 DNA: TGTGCCAGCAGCGCCCGAGGGACGTCGAGCTCCTACGAGCAGTACTTC. Protein sequence: CASSARGTSSSYEQYF.